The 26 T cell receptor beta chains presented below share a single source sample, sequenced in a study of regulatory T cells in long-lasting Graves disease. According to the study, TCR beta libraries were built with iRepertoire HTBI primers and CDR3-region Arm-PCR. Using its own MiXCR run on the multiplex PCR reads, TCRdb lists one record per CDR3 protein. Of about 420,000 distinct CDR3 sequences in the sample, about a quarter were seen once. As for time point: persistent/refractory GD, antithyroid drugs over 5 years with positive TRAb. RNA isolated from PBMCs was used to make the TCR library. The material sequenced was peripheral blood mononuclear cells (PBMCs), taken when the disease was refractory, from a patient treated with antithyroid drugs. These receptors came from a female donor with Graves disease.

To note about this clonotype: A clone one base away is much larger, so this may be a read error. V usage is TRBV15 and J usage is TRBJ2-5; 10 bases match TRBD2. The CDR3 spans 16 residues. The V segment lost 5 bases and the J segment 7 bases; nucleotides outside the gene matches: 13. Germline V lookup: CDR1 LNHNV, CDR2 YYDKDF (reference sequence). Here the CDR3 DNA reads TGTGCCACCAGCGGAGTGGCTAGCGGGAGTTTTTCGACCCAGTACTTC. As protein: CATSGVASGSFSTQYF. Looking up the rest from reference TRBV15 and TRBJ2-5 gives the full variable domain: DAMVIQNPRYQVTQFGKPVTLSCSQTLNHNVMYWYQQKSSQAPKLLFHYYDKDFNNEADTPDNFQSRRPNTSFCFLDIRSPGLGDTAMYLCATSGVASGSFSTQYFGPGTRLLVL.

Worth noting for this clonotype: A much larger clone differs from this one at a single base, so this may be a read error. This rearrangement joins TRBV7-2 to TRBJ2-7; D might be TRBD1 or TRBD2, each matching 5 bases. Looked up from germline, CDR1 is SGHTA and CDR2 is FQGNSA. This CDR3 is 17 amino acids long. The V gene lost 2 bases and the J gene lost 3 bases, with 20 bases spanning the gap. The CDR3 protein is CASSLRHTGTTIYEQYF. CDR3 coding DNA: TGTGCCAGCAGCTTAAGACACACAGGTACGACTATCTACGAGCAGTACTTC.

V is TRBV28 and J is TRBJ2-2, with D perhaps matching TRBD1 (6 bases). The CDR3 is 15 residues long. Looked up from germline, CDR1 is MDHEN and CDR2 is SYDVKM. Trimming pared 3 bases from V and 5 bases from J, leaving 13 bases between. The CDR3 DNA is TGTGCCAGCAGTTTGAGGATGAGGGGGACCGGGGAGCTGTTTTTT. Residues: CASSLRMRGTGELFF.

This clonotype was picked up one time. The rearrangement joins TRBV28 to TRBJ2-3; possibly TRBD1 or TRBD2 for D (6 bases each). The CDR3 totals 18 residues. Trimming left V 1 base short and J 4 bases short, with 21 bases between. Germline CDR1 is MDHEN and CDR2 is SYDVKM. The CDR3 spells CASSLYGIKGGLADTQYF. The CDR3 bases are TGTGCCAGCAGTTTATATGGGATCAAGGGGGGTCTCGCAGATACGCAGTATTTT.

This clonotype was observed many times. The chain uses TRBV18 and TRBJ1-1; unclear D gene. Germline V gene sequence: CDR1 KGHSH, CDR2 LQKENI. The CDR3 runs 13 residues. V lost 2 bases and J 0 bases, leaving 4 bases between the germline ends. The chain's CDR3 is CASSPKLNTEAFF. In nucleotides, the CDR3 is TGTGCCAGCTCACCAAAGCTGAACACTGAAGCTTTCTTT.

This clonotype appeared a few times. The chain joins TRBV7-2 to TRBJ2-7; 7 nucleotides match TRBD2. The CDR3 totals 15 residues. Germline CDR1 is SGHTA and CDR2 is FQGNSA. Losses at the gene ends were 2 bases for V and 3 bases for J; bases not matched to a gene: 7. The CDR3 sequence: CASSLSGGVGYEQYF. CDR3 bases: TGTGCCAGCAGCTTATCTGGGGGGGTTGGCTACGAGCAGTACTTC.

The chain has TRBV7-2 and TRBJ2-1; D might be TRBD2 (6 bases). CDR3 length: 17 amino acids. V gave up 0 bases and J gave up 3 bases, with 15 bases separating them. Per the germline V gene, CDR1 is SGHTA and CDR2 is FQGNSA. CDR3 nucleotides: TGTGCCAGCAGCTTAGCAAGACTAGATCAAGACTACAATGAGCAGTTCTTC. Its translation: CASSLARLDQDYNEQFF.

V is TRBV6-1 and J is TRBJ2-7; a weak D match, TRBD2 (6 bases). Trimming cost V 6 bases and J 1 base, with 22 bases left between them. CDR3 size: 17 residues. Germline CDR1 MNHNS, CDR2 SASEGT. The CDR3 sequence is CASRRNSAGTESYEQYF. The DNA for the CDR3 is TGTGCCAGCAGGAGAAATTCCGCCGGGACTGAGTCCTACGAGCAGTACTTC.

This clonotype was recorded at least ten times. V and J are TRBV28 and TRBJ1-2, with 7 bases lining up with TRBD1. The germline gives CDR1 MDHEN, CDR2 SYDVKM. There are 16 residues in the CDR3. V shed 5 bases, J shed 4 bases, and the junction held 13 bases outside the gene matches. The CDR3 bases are TGTGCCAGCAGTCTGACTGGGACAGTCGGTTCCTATGGCTACACCTTC. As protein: CASSLTGTVGSYGYTF.

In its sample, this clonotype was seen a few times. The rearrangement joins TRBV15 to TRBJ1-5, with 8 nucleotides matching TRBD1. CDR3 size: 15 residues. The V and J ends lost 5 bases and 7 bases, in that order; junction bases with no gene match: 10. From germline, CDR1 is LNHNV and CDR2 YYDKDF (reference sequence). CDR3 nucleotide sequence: TGTGCCACCAGCGTTGGACAGGGTTCAGGACAGCCCCAGCATTTT. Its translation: CATSVGQGSGQPQHF.

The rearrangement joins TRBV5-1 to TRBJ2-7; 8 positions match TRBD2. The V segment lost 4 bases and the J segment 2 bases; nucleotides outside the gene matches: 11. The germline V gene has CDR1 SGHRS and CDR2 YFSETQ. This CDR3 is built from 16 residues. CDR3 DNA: TGCGCCAGCAGCCCGTCGGGTAGCGGGGCCCCCTACGAGCAGTACTTC. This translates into CASSPSGSGAPYEQYF.

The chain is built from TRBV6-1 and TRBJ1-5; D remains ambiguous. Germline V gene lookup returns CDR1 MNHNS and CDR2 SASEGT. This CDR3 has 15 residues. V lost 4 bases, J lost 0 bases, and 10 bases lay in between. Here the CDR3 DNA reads TGTGCCAGCAGTGGGTGGGGAAATAGCAATCAGCCCCAGCATTTT. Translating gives CASSGWGNSNQPQHF.

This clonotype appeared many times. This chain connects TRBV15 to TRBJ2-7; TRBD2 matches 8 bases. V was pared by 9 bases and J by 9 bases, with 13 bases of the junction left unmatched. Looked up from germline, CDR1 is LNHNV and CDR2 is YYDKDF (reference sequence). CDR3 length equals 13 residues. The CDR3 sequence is CATADSGVVRQYF. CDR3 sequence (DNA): TGTGCCACAGCGGATAGCGGGGTCGTGAGGCAGTACTTC.

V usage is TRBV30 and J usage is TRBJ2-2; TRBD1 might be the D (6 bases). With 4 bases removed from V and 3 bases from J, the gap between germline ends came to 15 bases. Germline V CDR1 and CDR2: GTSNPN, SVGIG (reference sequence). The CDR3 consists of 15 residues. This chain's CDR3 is CAWNLDRRDTGELFF. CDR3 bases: TGTGCCTGGAATCTGGACAGACGCGACACCGGGGAGCTGTTTTTT.

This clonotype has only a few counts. CDR3 DNA sequence: TGTGCCAGCAGTGCTATGGACAGGCGGACCTGCGAGCAGTACTTC. It is translated as CASSAMDRRTCEQYF. The rearrangement uses TRBV2 and TRBJ2-7; TRBD1 matches at 7 bases. CDR1 is SNHLY, CDR2 FYNNEI, per germline. The CDR3 spans 15 residues. Losses at the gene ends were 4 bases for V and 6 bases for J; bases not matched to a gene: 12.

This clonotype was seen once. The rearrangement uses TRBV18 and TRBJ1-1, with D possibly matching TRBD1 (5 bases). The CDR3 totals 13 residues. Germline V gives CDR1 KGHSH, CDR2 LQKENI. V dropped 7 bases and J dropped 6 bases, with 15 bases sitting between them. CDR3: CASLTGGAPEAFF. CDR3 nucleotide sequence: TGTGCCAGCTTAACCGGGGGAGCCCCTGAAGCTTTCTTT.

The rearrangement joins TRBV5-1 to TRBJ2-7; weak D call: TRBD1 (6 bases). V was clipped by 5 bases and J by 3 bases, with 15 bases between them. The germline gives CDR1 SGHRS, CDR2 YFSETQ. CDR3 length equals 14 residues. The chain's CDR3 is CASRRTAENYEQYF. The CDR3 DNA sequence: TGCGCCAGCAGAAGGACAGCGGAGAACTACGAGCAGTACTTC.

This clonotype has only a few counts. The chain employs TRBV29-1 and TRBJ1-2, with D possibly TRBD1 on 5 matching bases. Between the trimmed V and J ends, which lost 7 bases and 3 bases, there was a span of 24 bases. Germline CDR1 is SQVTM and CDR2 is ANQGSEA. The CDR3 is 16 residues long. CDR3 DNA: TGCAGCGCCACATTCTATACAGGTTCGGTTGACTATGGCTACACCTTC. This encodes CSATFYTGSVDYGYTF.

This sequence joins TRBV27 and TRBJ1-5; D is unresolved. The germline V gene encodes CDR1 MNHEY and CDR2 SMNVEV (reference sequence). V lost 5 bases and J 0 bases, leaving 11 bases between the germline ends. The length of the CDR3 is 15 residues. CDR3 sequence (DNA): TGTGCCAGCAGTCCGAAGATATATAGCAATCAGCCCCAGCATTTT. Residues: CASSPKIYSNQPQHF.

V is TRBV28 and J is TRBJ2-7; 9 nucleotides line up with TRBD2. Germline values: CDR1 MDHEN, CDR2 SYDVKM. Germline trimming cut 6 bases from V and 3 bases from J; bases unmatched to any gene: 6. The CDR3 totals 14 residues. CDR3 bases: TGTGCCAGCAGAGGACTAGCGAATTACTACGAGCAGTACTTC. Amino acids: CASRGLANYYEQYF.

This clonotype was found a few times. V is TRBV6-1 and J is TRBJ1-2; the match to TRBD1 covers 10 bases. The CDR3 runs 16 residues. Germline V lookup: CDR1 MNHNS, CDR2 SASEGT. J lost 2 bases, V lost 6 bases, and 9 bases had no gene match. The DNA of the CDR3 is TGTGCCAGCAGACGTGGGACAGGGGCGAAAAACTATGGCTACACCTTC. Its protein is CASRRGTGAKNYGYTF.

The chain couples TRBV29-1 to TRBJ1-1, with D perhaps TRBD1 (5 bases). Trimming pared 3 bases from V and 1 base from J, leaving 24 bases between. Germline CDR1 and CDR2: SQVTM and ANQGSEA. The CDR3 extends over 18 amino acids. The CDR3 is CSVDSSAGTLRKNTEAFF. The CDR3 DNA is TGCAGCGTTGACTCAAGCGCAGGGACCCTAAGGAAGAACACTGAAGCTTTCTTT.

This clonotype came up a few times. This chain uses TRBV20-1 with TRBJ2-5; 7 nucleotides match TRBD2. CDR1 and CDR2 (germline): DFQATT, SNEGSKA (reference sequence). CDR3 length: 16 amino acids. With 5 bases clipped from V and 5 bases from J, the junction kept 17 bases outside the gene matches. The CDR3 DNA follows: TGCAGTGCTTCCCCCCCCAGCGGGGAGTTCTCGGAGACCCAGTACTTC. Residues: CSASPPSGEFSETQYF.

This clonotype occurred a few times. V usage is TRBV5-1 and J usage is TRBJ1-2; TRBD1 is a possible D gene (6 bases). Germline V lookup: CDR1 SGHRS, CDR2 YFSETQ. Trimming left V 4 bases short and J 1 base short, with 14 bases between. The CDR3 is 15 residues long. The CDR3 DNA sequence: TGCGCCAGCAGCCCCAGGACAGTTAATAACTATGGCTACACCTTC. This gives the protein CASSPRTVNNYGYTF.

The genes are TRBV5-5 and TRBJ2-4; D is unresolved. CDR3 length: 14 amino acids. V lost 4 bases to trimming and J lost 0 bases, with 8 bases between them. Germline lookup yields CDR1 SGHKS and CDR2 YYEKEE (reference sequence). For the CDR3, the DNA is TGTGCCAGCAGCCTGATCCAAGCCAAAAACATTCAGTACTTC. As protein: CASSLIQAKNIQYF.

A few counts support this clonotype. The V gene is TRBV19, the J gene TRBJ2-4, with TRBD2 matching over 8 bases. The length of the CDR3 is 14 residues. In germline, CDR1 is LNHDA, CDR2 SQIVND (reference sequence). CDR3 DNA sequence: TGTGCGACCAAAGCCCAGCGGGGGAGGAACATTCAGTACTTC. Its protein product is CATKAQRGRNIQYF.